Listed here are 17 T cell receptor beta chains from one sample, sequenced in a study of T cell repertoires in cytomegalovirus infection. In TCRdb, the reads were re-called with MiXCR into one record per CDR3 protein. Among roughly 160,000 distinct CDR3 sequences listed, about 20% were seen once. For these receptors, no antigen is known. Specimen: CD8+ T cells from cultured PBMCs, collected from culture after CMV antigen stimulation. The receptor set was obtained from a human donor in good health (CMV status not recorded). Some clones in this sample may be carry-over from other donors' samples.

This sequence joins TRBV7-9 and TRBJ2-7, with TRBD2 matching over 12 bases. V trimming: 5 bases; J trimming: 2 bases; junction bases outside the gene matches: 4. The CDR3 is 15 amino acids. Germline CDR1 SEHNR, CDR2 FQNEAQ (reference sequence). Here the CDR3 reads CASSPTSGGPYEQYF. For the CDR3, the DNA is TGTGCCAGCAGCCCGACTAGCGGGGGACCCTACGAGCAGTACTTC.

This clonotype was picked up a small number of times. The chain employs TRBV11-2 and TRBJ2-3; D is unclear. The CDR3 is 14 amino acids. V was cut by 3 bases and J by 2 bases, with 9 bases left in between. Germline-derived CDR1 and CDR2 are SGHAT and FQNNGV. CDR3 nucleotides: TGTGCCAGCAGCTTCGGCGGTAACACAGATACGCAGTATTTT. Translating gives CASSFGGNTDTQYF.

A few counts support this clonotype. V and J are TRBV7-9 and TRBJ2-5; 9 bases map to TRBD1. After removal of 5 bases from V and 8 bases from J, the junction contained 9 bases not matched to a gene. The germline CDR1 and CDR2 sequences are SEHNR and FQNEAQ (reference sequence). This CDR3 is 14 amino acids long. The DNA for the CDR3 is TGTGCCAGCAGCCCACGGACAGGGGAGTATACCCAGTACTTC. Its protein product is CASSPRTGEYTQYF.

V is TRBV7-9 and J is TRBJ2-2, with a weak D call TRBD1 (6 bases). In germline, CDR1 is SEHNR, CDR2 FQNEAQ (reference sequence). The V gene lost 7 bases and the J gene lost 7 bases, with 25 bases spanning the gap. The CDR3 is 17 amino acids. DNA for the CDR3: TGTGCCAGCATCTCTGGGGGCCCGCTAACAACGAGCGGGGAGCTGTTTTTT. It is translated as CASISGGPLTTSGELFF. Drawing the rest from reference TRBV7-9 and TRBJ2-2, the complete variable domain is DTGVSQNPRHKITKRGQNVTFRCDPISEHNRLYWYRQTLGQGPEFLTYFQNEAQLEKSRLLSDRFSAERPKGSFSTLEIQRTEQGDSAMYLCASISGGPLTTSGELFFGEGSRLTVL.

This clonotype was picked up a small number of times. This chain links TRBV24-1 with TRBJ1-2; D unresolved. V was shortened by 1 base and J by 3 bases, with 11 bases between the two germline ends. CDR3 size: 15 residues. Germline CDR1 and CDR2: KGHDR and SFDVKD. CDR3 nucleotides: TGTGCCACCAGTGATTTAGGCCAGCGAGACTATGGCTACACCTTC. Translated, it gives CATSDLGQRDYGYTF.

The rearrangement links TRBV4-1 to TRBJ1-1, with 9 bases lining up with TRBD1. J lost 8 bases, V lost 1 base, and 11 bases had no gene match. This CDR3 comprises 16 residues. Germline CDR1 MGHRA, CDR2 YSYEKL. The CDR3 spells CASSQAQGARGREAFF. The CDR3 bases are TGCGCCAGCAGCCAAGCACAGGGGGCGCGTGGGAGGGAAGCTTTCTTT.

The rearrangement joins TRBV6-1 to TRBJ1-5, with D tentatively TRBD1 (5 bases). Per germline, CDR1 MNHNS and CDR2 SASEGT. This CDR3 spans 17 amino acids. Trimming cost V 2 bases and J 5 bases, with 19 bases left between them. Written as DNA, the CDR3 is TGTGCCAGCAGTGAAAATTGGGAGGGGATGGAGTATCAGCCCCAGCATTTT. Its translation is CASSENWEGMEYQPQHF.

This clonotype showed up just a few times. This chain connects TRBV6-5 to TRBJ2-7; D might be TRBD2 (7 bases). Between the trimmed V and J ends, which lost 2 bases and 2 bases, there was a span of 22 bases. Germline V gene data show CDR1 as MNHEY and CDR2 as SVGAGI. The CDR3 totals 18 residues. In nucleotides, the CDR3 is TGTGCCAGCAGTTACGATAGGGGGGGAGGGGGTACCACCTACGAGCAGTACTTC. This sequence encodes CASSYDRGGGGTTYEQYF.

V gene TRBV7-8 combines with J gene TRBJ1-5, with 9 bases matching TRBD1. J gave up 5 bases and V 4 bases, and 3 bases lay outside the gene matches. This CDR3 has 14 amino acids. Germline V lookup: CDR1 SGHVS, CDR2 FQNEAQ. The CDR3 region has the DNA TGTGCCAGCAGCTCAAGACAGGGGGATCAGCCCCAGCATTTT. Protein sequence: CASSSRQGDQPQHF.

This clonotype was counted between two and nine times. The J gene is TRBJ2-1, the V gene TRBV4-2; 11 nucleotides agree with TRBD2. CDR1 and CDR2 (germline): LGHNA, YNFKEQ. The CDR3 length is 16 residues. Trimming at V came to 3 bases and at J to 7 bases, leaving 8 bases not matched to a gene. DNA of the CDR3: TGTGCCAGCAGCCAGGCAACTAGCGGGGGCCGGAATGAGCAGTTCTTC. It translates to CASSQATSGGRNEQFF.

The V call is TRBV20-1, the J call TRBJ2-1; 12 bases map to TRBD2. After removal of 5 bases from V and 0 bases from J, the junction contained 2 bases not matched to a gene. This CDR3 has 15 residues. CDR1 is DFQATT and CDR2 is SNEGSKA in the germline V gene (reference sequence). CDR3 nucleotide sequence: TGCAGTGCTCCTAGCGGGGGGGTCTCCTACAATGAGCAGTTCTTC. It encodes CSAPSGGVSYNEQFF.

This clonotype has more than one count but fewer than ten. The chain employs TRBV7-8 and TRBJ1-3; D call uncertain. Looked up from germline, CDR1 is SGHVS and CDR2 is FQNEAQ. V lost 1 base and J 5 bases, leaving 12 bases between the germline ends. This CDR3 region has 15 residues. CDR3 DNA: TGTGCCAGCAGCTTAGAGGCAATGGCTAGAAACACCATATATTTT. This gives the protein CASSLEAMARNTIYF.

In its sample, this clonotype was seen a few times. This rearrangement joins TRBV7-6 to TRBJ2-5; no definite D call. In germline, CDR1 is SGHVS, CDR2 FNYEAQ. Trimming took 3 bases from V and 4 from J, leaving 6 bases between them. The CDR3 totals 12 residues. CDR3: CASSFMRETQYF. CDR3 coding DNA: TGTGCCAGCAGCTTTATGCGAGAGACCCAGTACTTC.

This clonotype was seen more than once but under ten times. The chain couples TRBV4-1 to TRBJ1-5; D possibly corresponds to TRBD1 (5 bases). The CDR3 sequence is 15 residues long. Looked up from germline, CDR1 is MGHRA and CDR2 is YSYEKL. The V end lost 3 bases, the J end lost 4 bases, and 13 bases lay between the germline ends. CDR3 protein: CASSHTLTVNQPQHF. The CDR3 DNA is TGCGCCAGCAGCCATACTCTGACAGTTAATCAGCCCCAGCATTTT.

J is TRBJ1-1 and V is TRBV7-9; no definite D call. This CDR3 comprises 12 residues. CDR1 SEHNR and CDR2 FQNEAQ come from the germline V gene (reference sequence). V lost 6 bases and J 6 bases, leaving 11 bases between the germline ends. The CDR3 loop reads CASSLDRAEAFF. As DNA, the CDR3 is TGTGCCAGCAGTCTCGATAGGGCTGAAGCTTTCTTT.

The chain combines TRBV20-1 with TRBJ1-5, with unresolved D. The CDR3 spans 16 residues. V was clipped by 3 bases and J by 2 bases, with 17 bases between them. The germline CDR1 and CDR2 sequences are DFQATT and SNEGSKA (reference sequence). CDR3 loop: CSASRGIRVGNQPQHF. The CDR3 coding sequence is TGCAGTGCTAGTAGAGGGATCCGGGTTGGCAATCAGCCCCAGCATTTT.

The V call is TRBV5-1, the J call TRBJ2-3; TRBD2 agrees at 9 bases. From germline, CDR1 is SGHRS and CDR2 YFSETQ. The CDR3 is made up of 17 amino acids. With 1 base clipped from V and 0 bases from J, the junction kept 6 bases outside the gene matches. In DNA form, the CDR3 reads TGCGCCAGCAGCTTGTGGCCTAGCGGGGAGAGCACAGATACGCAGTATTTT. It is translated as CASSLWPSGESTDTQYF. Filled out from reference TRBV5-1 and TRBJ2-3, the complete variable domain reads KAGVTQTPRYLIKTRGQQVTLSCSPISGHRSVSWYQQTPGQGLQFLFEYFSETQRNKGNFPGRFSGRQFSNSRSEMNVSTLELGDSALYLCASSLWPSGESTDTQYFGPGTRLTVL.